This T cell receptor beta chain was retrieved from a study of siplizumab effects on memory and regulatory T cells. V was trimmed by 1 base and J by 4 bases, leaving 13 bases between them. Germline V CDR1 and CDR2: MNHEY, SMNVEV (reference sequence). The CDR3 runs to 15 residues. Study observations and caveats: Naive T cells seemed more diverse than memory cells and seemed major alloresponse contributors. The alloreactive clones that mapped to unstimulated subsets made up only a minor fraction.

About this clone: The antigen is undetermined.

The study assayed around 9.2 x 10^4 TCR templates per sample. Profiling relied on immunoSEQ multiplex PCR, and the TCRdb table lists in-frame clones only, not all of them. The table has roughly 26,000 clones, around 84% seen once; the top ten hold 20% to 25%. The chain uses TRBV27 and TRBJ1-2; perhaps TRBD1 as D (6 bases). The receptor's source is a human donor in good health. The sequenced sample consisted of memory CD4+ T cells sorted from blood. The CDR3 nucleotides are TGTGCCAGCAGTTTATACCCCCCGACAGGCTATGGCTACACCTTC. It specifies CASSLYPPTGYGYTF.